This TCR beta chain was recovered during a study of PD-1 blockade in classical Hodgkin lymphoma. Findings of the study overall: According to reports, newly diagnosed patients had lower baseline TCR diversity than healthy donors, and relapsed/refractory patients had lower baseline TCR diversity still.

Germline V gives CDR1 SQVTM, CDR2 ANQGSEA. The CDR3 has 12 amino acids. V lost 3 bases and J 3 bases, leaving 9 bases between the germline ends. With respect to this clone: Its antigen is still unknown.

The time point: cycle 4 day 1 (C4D1), after around six weeks of nivolumab. Autologous stem cell transplantation was followed by relapse in every patient, and brentuximab vedotin exposure varied. The method was immunoSEQ multiplex PCR; TCRdb's version includes in-frame clones alone and lacks a portion of them. The data contain roughly 52,000 clones, around nine tenths of them singletons. The source of this sequence is a human donor with classical Hodgkin lymphoma. The specimen was peripheral blood mononuclear cells (PBMCs), collected before the fourth cycle of nivolumab. V gene TRBV29-1 combines with J gene TRBJ2-7; tentatively, D is TRBD1 or TRBD2 (5 bases each). The CDR3 reads CSVEWDGYEQYF. In DNA, the CDR3 is TGCAGCGTTGAGTGGGACGGCTACGAGCAGTACTTC.